This T cell receptor (beta chain) appears in the sequencing data of a study of metastatic and nonmetastatic thyroid tumors. Study-wide context: Repertoires from malignant and benign thyroid patients were compared across blood and tumor or nodule tissue.

With 5 bases removed from V and 6 bases from J, the gap between germline ends came to 18 bases. This CDR3 is 14 amino acids long. The V gene's germline CDR1 is DFQATT and CDR2 SNEGSKA (reference sequence). Authors' data handling: Researchers built a distant-metastasis classifier for papillary thyroid cancer that drew on CDR3 differences across clinicopathological groups. TCRdb redid the clone calls on the PCR reads using MiXCR. The authors' filters were not applied to this entry. The data hold around 16,000 clones, with roughly 33% observed a single time. Thyroid surgery took place with no prior treatment in any patient. Worth noting for this clone: Its antigen is currently unknown.

Points from the study as a whole: Versus benign nodules, malignant thyroid tumors reportedly had significantly higher TCR beta diversity, in blood and tumor.

The TCR comes from a male donor with papillary thyroid cancer or a benign thyroid nodule (not recorded which). Some clones in this sample may be carry-over from other donors' samples. The specimen was tumor tissue. This rearrangement joins TRBV20-1 to TRBJ2-3, with D possibly TRBD2 on 6 matching bases. The CDR3 nucleotides are TGCAGTGCTTCCCGGGACTCCTTTGGGGATACGCAGTATTTT. Protein sequence: CSASRDSFGDTQYF.